The clone carrying this T cell receptor (beta chain) was observed a single time. What it recognizes is unknown. The data are from a study of cytomegalovirus exposure and HLA in healthy donors. V lost 5 bases, J lost 4 bases, and 5 bases stayed unmatched. The CDR3 has 15 residues. The germline V gene has CDR1 MNHNS and CDR2 SASEGT. Donors were ostensibly healthy at sampling, although undocumented immune exposures were probable. The PCR made use of 60 Vbeta and 13 Jbeta primers. In the original processing: A later analysis counted around 80 million unique TCR beta chains, roughly 11 million shared. Sequenced by immunoSEQ multiplex PCR; TCRdb stores in-frame clones only, minus some. V and J calls and clone size are as listed in that table; D and trimming were resolved from the DNA. The table includes around 180,000 clones, about three quarters detected once. Study-level findings and limits: Roughly uniform sequencing depth across donors was assumed, possibly incorrectly. A list of 150 or so TCR beta chains associated with cytomegalovirus was given.

The clonotype was recovered from a man between 40 and 49 years old in good health and CMV-seronegative. The sequenced material came from PBMCs. The chain uses TRBV6-1 and TRBJ2-1; 10 bases align to TRBD2. The CDR3 sequence is CASSPPSGGYNEQFF. CDR3 nucleotides: TGTGCCAGCAGTCCTCCTAGCGGGGGTTACAATGAGCAGTTCTTC.